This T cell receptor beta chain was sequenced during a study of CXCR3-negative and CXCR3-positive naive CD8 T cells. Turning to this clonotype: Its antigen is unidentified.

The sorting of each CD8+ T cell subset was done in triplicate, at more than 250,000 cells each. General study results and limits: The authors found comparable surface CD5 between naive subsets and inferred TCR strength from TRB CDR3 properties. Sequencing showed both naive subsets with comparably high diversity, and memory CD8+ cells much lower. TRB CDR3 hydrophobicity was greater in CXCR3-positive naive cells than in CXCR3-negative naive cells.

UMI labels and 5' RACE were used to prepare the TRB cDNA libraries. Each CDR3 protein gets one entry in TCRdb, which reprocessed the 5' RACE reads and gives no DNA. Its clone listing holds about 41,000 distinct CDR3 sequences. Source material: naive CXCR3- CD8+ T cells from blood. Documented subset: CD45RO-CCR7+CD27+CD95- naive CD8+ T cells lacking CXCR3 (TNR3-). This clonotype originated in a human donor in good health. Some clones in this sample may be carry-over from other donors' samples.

CDR3 loop: CSGERNTEAFF. The chain couples TRBV29-1 to TRBJ1-1. This CDR3 comprises 11 residues. CDR1 SQVTM and CDR2 ANQGSEA come from the germline V gene.